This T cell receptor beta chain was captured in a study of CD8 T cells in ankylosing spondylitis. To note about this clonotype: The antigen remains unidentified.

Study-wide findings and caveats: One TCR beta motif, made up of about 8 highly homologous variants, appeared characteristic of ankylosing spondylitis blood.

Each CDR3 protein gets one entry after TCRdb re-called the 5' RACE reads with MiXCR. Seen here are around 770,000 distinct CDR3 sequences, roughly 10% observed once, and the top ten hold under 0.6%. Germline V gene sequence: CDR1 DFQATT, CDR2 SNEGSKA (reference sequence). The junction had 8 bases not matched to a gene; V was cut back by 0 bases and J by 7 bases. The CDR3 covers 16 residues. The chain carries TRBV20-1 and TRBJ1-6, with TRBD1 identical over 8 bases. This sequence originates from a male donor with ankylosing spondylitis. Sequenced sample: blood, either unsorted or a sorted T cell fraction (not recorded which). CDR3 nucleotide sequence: TGCAGTGCTAGAGATCTACGACAGGGGTCGAATTCACCCCTCCACTTT. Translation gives CSARDLRQGSNSPLHF.